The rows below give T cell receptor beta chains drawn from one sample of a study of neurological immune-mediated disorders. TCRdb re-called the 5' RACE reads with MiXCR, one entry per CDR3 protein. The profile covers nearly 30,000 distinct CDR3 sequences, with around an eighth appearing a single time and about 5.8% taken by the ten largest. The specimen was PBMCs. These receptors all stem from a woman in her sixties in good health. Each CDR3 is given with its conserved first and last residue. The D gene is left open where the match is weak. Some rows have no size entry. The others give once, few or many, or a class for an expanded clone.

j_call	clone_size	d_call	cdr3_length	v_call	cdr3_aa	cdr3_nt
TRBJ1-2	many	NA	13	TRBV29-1	CSVVVRRVDGYTF	TGCAGCGTTGTCGTGCGCAGGGTGGATGGCTACACCTTC
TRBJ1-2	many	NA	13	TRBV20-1	CSAGPGGVYGYTF	TGCAGTGCTGGCCCCGGGGGGGTCTATGGCTACACCTTC
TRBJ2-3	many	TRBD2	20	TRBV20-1	CSAARPSGTSGSSSTDTQYF	TGCAGTGCCGCCCGCCCCTCCGGGACTAGCGGGAGCTCTAGCACAGATACGCAGTATTTT
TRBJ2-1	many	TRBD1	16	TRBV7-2	CASSLVRTGGRNEQFF	TGTGCCAGCAGCTTAGTAAGAACAGGGGGTAGGAATGAGCAGTTCTTC
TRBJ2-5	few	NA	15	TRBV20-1	CSARTAAQYQETQYF	TGCAGTGCTAGGACGGCAGCCCAGTACCAAGAGACCCAGTACTTC
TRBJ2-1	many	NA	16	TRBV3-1	CASSHNRRSSYNEQFF	TGTGCCAGCAGCCATAATCGCCGGAGCTCCTACAATGAGCAGTTCTTC
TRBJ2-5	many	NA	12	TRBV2	CASQAAGETQYF	TGTGCCAGCCAGGCGGCAGGGGAGACCCAGTACTTC
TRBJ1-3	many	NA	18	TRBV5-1	CASSEGPVGSTSGNTIYF	TGCGCCAGCAGCGAGGGACCGGTGGGCAGTACCTCTGGAAACACCATATATTTT
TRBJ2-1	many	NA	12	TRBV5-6	CASSWGDNEQFF	TGTGCCAGCAGCTGGGGTGACAATGAGCAGTTCTTC
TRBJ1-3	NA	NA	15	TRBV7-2	CASSIQSTSVNTIYF	TGTGCCAGCAGCATACAGTCGACCTCTGTAAACACCATATATTTT
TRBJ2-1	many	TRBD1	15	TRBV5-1	CASTLRQGAGHEQFF	TGCGCCAGCACCCTTCGACAGGGGGCTGGCCATGAGCAGTTCTTC
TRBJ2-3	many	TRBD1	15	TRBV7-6	CASSSPSDRADTQYF	TGTGCCAGCAGCTCCCCCTCCGACAGGGCAGATACGCAGTATTTT
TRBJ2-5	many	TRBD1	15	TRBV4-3	CASSQGTGDQETQYF	TGCGCCAGCAGCCAAGGCACAGGGGACCAAGAGACCCAGTACTTC
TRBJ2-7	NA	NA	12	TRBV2	CAASGSSYEQYF	TGTGCCGCTTCGGGTTCTTCCTACGAGCAGTACTTC
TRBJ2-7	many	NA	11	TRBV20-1	CSARRGVEQYF	TGCAGTGCTAGAAGAGGGGTCGAGCAGTACTTC
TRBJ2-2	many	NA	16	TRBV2	CASSEMGSAFGGELFF	TGTGCCAGCAGTGAAATGGGTAGCGCGTTTGGCGGGGAGCTGTTTTTT
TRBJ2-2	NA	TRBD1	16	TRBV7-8	CASSPWTGTRTGELFF	TGTGCCAGCAGCCCCTGGACAGGGACGAGGACCGGGGAGCTGTTTTTT
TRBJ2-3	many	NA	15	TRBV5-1	CASSLANSLSDTQYF	TGCGCCAGCAGCTTGGCCAACAGCCTCTCAGATACGCAGTATTTT
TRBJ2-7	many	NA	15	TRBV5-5	CASSLEPERLYEQYF	TGTGCCAGCAGCTTGGAGCCAGAGAGACTCTACGAGCAGTACTTC
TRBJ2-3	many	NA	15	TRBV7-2	CASSLAGGSTDTQYF	TGTGCCAGCAGCTTAGCGGGGGGAAGCACAGATACGCAGTATTTT
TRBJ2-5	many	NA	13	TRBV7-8	CASSPSTGETQYF	TGTGCCAGCAGCCCTTCGACGGGGGAGACCCAGTACTTC
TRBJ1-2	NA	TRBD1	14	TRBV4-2	CASSQDRHNYGYTF	TGTGCCAGCAGCCAGGACAGGCATAACTATGGCTACACCTTC
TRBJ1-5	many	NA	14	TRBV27	CASSSSWGDQPQHF	TGTGCCAGCAGTTCTTCCTGGGGGGACCAGCCCCAGCATTTT
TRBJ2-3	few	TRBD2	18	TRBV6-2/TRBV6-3	CASSNSPSAGGSTDTQYF	TGTGCCAGCAGTAACTCCCCCTCTGCGGGGGGAAGCACAGATACGCAGTATTTT
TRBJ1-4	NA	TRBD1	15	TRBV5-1	CASSLVGQVHEKLFF	TGCGCCAGCAGCTTGGTGGGACAGGTGCATGAAAAACTGTTTTTT
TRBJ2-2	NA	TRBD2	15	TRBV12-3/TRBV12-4	CASSLRPGGTGELFF	TGTGCCAGCAGCCTACGACCGGGAGGCACCGGGGAGCTGTTTTTT
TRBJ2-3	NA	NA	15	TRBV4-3	CASSQDGRTTDTQYF	TGCGCCAGCAGCCAAGATGGGAGAACCACAGATACGCAGTATTTT
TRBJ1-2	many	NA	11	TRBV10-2	CASSADTGYTF	TGCGCCAGCTCGGCCGACACTGGCTACACCTTC
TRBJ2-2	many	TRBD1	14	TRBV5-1	CASTGQGITGELFF	TGCGCCAGTACGGGACAGGGGATCACCGGGGAGCTGTTTTTT
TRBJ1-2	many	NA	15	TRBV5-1	CASSLQSGEAYGYTF	TGCGCCAGCAGCTTGCAGTCAGGGGAGGCCTATGGCTACACCTTC
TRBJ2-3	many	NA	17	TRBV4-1	CASSQDGGGLYPDTQYF	TGCGCCAGCAGCCAAGATGGGGGGGGGCTCTATCCAGATACGCAGTATTTT
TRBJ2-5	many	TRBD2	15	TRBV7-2	CASSLRGGRAETQYF	TGTGCCAGCAGCTTACGGGGGGGCCGGGCCGAGACCCAGTACTTC
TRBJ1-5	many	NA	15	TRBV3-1	CASSLGLVANQPQHF	TGTGCCAGCAGCCTTGGGTTGGTGGCCAATCAGCCCCAGCATTTT
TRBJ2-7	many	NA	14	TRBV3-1	CASSQSSLGDEQYF	TGTGCCAGCAGCCAATCTTCATTGGGGGACGAGCAGTACTTC
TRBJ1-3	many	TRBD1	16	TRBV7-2	CASSLEGTGRGNTIYF	TGTGCCAGCAGCTTAGAAGGGACAGGGCGTGGAAACACCATATATTTT
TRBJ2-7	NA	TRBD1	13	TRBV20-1	CSPGTGADYEHYF	TGCAGCCCCGGGACAGGGGCGGACTACGAGCATTACTTC
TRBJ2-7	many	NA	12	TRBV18	CASSLGSYEQYF	TGTGCCAGCTCACTCGGGAGCTACGAGCAGTACTTC